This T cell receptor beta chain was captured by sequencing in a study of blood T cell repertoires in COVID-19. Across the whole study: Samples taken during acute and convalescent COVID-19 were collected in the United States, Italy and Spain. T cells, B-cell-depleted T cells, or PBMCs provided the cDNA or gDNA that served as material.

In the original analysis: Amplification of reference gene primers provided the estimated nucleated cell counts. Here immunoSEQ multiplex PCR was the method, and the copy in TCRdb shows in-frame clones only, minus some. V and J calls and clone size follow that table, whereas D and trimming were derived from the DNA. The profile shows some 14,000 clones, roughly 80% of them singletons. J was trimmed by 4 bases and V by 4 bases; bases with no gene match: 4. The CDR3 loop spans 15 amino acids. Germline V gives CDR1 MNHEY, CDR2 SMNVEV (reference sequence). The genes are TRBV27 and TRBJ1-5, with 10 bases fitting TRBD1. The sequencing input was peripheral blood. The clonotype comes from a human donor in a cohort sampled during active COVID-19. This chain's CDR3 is CASSSRTGGNQPQHF. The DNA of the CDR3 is TGTGCCAGCAGTTCAAGGACAGGGGGGAATCAGCCCCAGCATTTT.